Sequencing of this TCR beta chain was carried out in a study of T cells in localized non-small cell lung cancer. Study-level findings and limits: A raised T cell density in blood coincided with lengthier overall survival. Uninvolved neighboring lung showed the greatest T cell clonality, exceeding tumor.

CDR3 length: 14 amino acids. Germline V gene sequence: CDR1 WSHSY, CDR2 SAAADI. Trimming left V 2 bases short and J 0 bases short, with 7 bases between. Worth noting for this clone: The antigen remains unidentified.

The table came from immunoSEQ multiplex PCR; TCRdb's copy has only in-frame clones and leaves some out. The table records 20,000 to 25,000 clones, approximately 88% of them present only once. This material consisted of peripheral blood, taken before any cancer treatment. J is TRBJ1-2 and V is TRBV10-2; a weak D match, TRBD1 (6 bases). The origin of this receptor is a man aged 40 to 70 with stage I squamous cell lung carcinoma. CDR3 in amino acids: CASSERGANYGYTF. The CDR3, as DNA: TGCGCCAGCAGTGAGAGGGGGGCTAACTATGGCTACACCTTC.